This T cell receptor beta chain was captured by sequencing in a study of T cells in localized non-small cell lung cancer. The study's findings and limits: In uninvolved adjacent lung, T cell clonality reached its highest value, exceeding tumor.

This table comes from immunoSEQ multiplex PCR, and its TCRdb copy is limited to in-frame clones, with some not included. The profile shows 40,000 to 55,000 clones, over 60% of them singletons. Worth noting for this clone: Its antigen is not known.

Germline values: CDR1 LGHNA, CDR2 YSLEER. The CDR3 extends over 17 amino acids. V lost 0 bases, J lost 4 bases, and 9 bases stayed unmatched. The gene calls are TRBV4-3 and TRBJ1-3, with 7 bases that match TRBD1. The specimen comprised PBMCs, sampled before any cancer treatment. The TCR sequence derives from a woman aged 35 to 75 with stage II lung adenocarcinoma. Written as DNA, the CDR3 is TGCGCCAGCAGCCAAGATGAGTTTGACAGGGTAGGAAACACCATATATTTT. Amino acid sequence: CASSQDEFDRVGNTIYF.